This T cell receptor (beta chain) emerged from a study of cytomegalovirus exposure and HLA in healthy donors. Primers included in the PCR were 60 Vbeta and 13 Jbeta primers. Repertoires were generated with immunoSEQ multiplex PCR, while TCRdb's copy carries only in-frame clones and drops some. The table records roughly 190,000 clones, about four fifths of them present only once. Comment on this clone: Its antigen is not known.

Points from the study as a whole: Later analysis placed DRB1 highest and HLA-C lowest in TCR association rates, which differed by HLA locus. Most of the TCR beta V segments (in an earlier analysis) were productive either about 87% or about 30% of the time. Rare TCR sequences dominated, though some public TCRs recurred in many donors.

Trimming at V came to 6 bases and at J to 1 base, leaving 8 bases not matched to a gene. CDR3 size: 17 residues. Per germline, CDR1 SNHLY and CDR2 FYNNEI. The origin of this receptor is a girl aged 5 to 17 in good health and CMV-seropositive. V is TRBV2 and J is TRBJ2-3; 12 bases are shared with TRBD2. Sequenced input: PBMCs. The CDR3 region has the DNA TGTGCCAGCAGAGACGCTAGCGGGGGGGGAGGCACAGATACGCAGTATTTT. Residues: CASRDASGGGGTDTQYF.